The entry below gives a single TCR beta chain sequence along with its context. This clone's antigen is unknown. There are no base qualities to consult, and no much larger clone falls within one base. Libraries were prepared through 5' RACE. The instrument was an Illumina HiSeq 2500. A second about 7 to 11 cycle PCR used a sample-barcoded 5' primer and a J-beta primer mix. A template-switch 5' adaptor carrying 12 random nucleotides introduced a unique molecular identifier onto each TCR beta cDNA molecule. Each sample yielded at least 3 million CDR3-containing paired-end reads. First-strand cDNA synthesis was performed from all RNA using the Mint cDNA synthesis kit, with priming by a TRBC-specific oligonucleotide. After uracil-DNA glycosylase treatment, a first 18-cycle PCR used universal primers M1SS and BC2_uni_R on all cDNA. The paper's processing steps were these. For normalization, 1 million high-quality reads, each with a distinct molecular identifier, were randomly selected from each sample. Instead of being binned into consensus sequences, reads with shared molecular identifiers were discarded. MiTCR, with a Q25 quality threshold and the strictest error-elimination algorithm, was used for CDR3 identification, clonotype clustering and error correction. Lower-bound total TCR beta diversity was estimated with a nonparametric unseen species model using Euler transformation. TCRdb took the public reads, trimmed them with fastp at Q25, ran MiXCR for clone calling and kept in-frame beta chains. Rows merge per CDR3 protein into single entries with the most common DNA and genes. The V and J calls come from TCRdb's annotation, not from the publication. This sample lists about 1.8 million distinct CDR3 sequences; 49% were detected once. Around 2.1% of the sample is in the top ten clones.

Systemically healthy Caucasian individuals from Russia, roughly 40 in total and aged roughly 6 to 95 years, were included as donors. Each donor gave roughly 9.5 milliliters of peripheral blood, collected into EDTA-treated Vacutainer tubes. Ficoll-Paque density-gradient centrifugation was used to isolate PBMCs, with at least 6 million per sample. Trizol reagent was used to extract total RNA from PBMCs, with at least 5.5 micrograms per sample. For every donor, an aliquot of PBMCs went through flow cytometry to measure the percentages of naive CD45RAhigh/CD27high T cells. This entry comes from a study of blood T cells in healthy people across ages (dated by TCRdb to between 2015 and 2017). For the study in its entirety: In model experiments, template switching captured about one uniquely barcoded TCR beta cDNA molecule for every two T cells. Four age groups were formed from the donors: young (average about 17 years), middle-aged (approximately 40), aged (about 62) and long-lived (more than 75). To track age-related changes in TCR beta repertoire diversity, the study relied on deep sequencing normalized with unique cDNA molecular identifiers. Using the same blood draw, the study looked at two additional independent replicas of 1 million unique cDNA reads for two donors, one aged 18 to 30 and the other aged 80 or older. To avoid experimental bias, donors of different ages were spread randomly across the sequencing lanes.

V and J are truncated by 3 bases and 1 base respectively, leaving an intervening sequence of 8 bases. CDR1 and CDR2, looked up from the germline V gene (reference sequence), are LNHDA and SQIVND. The CDR3 runs 14 residues from the cysteine to the phenylalanine. The DNA shown is the 42-base CDR3, in frame from base 1. Results the study describes overall, beyond this receptor: Estimates of total diversity based on one million sequenced T cells were regarded as lower bounds and as underestimates. As age increased, observed TCR beta diversity per million T cells dropped in a roughly linear way, and a significant reduction was already evident by age roughly 36. Because donor CMV infection status was unknown, age-related changes in expanded clonotypes were potentially confounded. There was a strong correlation between observed TCR beta diversity and the percentage of naive T cells measured by flow cytometry. Since profiling was done on bulk unsorted PBMCs, naive and antigen-experienced compartments could not be conclusively compared. Compared with the aged group, the long-lived group had more naive CD4+ T cells, fewer expanded clones and increased TCR diversity, suggesting age selection.

Source material: blood. The origin of this receptor is a woman aged 40 to 55 in good health. Recombination connected TRBV19 to TRBJ2-3, with an unclear D gene assignment. The DNA reads TGTGCCAGTAGTATGCGCCCGGGCACAGATACGCAGTATTTT. It translates to CASSMRPGTDTQYF.